This T cell receptor (beta chain) came from a study of T cells after yellow fever vaccination. Study information: Fractions of low cell number were prepared using SMART-Seq v4 Ultra Low Input. Study-wide points: Subsequent booster samples again held most clones from primary vaccination (under 98% CD4, about 85% CD8).

TCR cDNA was made by 5'RACE template switching, adding a universal primer site and UMIs. One entry per CDR3 protein results from TCRdb running MiXCR on the 5' RACE reads. The repertoire holds a few hundred thousand distinct CDR3 sequences, with 6% to 7.5% as singletons. The sample holds one count of this clonotype. Antigen unknown. A read error may explain this, as a much larger clone is one base away. CDR1 is SGHNT, CDR2 YYREEE, per germline (reference sequence). The CDR3 consists of 13 residues. The J gene is TRBJ2-1, the V gene TRBV5-4, with 7 bases that match TRBD2. The sequences come from CD4+ T cells sorted from PBMCs, collected 15 days after the yellow fever booster vaccination. The receptor's source is a man aged 30 to 45 who received the YFV17D yellow fever vaccine. The CDR3 DNA is TGTGCCAGCAGGCGGGAGTCCGGAAATGAGCGGTTCTTC. It specifies CASRRESGNERFF.